These 16 T cell receptor beta chains were sequenced from one sample in a study of T cells after yellow fever vaccination. In TCRdb, the 5' RACE reads were re-called with MiXCR into one record per CDR3 protein. Here the sample spans some 350,000 distinct CDR3 sequences, roughly 4% being singletons. Source: PBMCs, taken 5 days after the yellow fever booster vaccination. The receptors originated from a man between 18 and 29 years old who received the YFV17D yellow fever vaccine.

This chain joins TRBV7-9 and TRBJ1-3; weak D call: TRBD1 (5 bases). The ends were cut back, 3 bases at V and 3 bases at J, with 6 bases in the middle. CDR1 is SEHNR and CDR2 is FQNEAQ in the germline V gene (reference sequence). This CDR3 spans 13 amino acids. CDR3 protein: CASSFTGGNTIYF. The CDR3 DNA follows: TGTGCCAGCAGCTTTACAGGTGGAAACACCATATATTTT. Complete variable domain (other parts from reference TRBV7-9 and TRBJ1-3): DTGVSQNPRHKITKRGQNVTFRCDPISEHNRLYWYRQTLGQGPEFLTYFQNEAQLEKSRLLSDRFSAERPKGSFSTLEIQRTEQGDSAMYLCASSFTGGNTIYFGEGSWLTVV.

The chain carries TRBV12-3 or TRBV12-4 and TRBJ2-4, with a tentative D call TRBD2 (6 bases). The V end was cut by 4 bases, the J end by 0 bases, with 16 bases between. This CDR3 contains 17 residues. CDR3 region: CASSSWGLFLAKNIQYF. CDR3 DNA: TGTGCCAGCAGTTCATGGGGACTCTTTCTAGCCAAAAACATTCAGTACTTC.

The gene calls are TRBV5-1 and TRBJ2-7; TRBD1 aligns across 9 bases. This CDR3 is built from 12 residues. Trimming removed 7 bases from V and 7 bases from J; junction bases left unmatched: 6. Looked up from germline, CDR1 is SGHRS and CDR2 is YFSETQ. The CDR3 sequence: CASGTGPREQYF. The CDR3 nucleotides are TGCGCCAGCGGGACAGGGCCGAGAGAGCAGTACTTC.

This clonotype showed up many times. The V and J genes are TRBV4-2 and TRBJ2-5, with D perhaps matching TRBD1 or TRBD2 (5 bases each). Trimming shortened V by 3 bases and J by 1 base, and 6 bases separated the two germline ends. Germline values: CDR1 LGHNA, CDR2 YNFKEQ. CDR3 size: 13 residues. The CDR3 spells CASSQGVQETQYF. CDR3 in DNA: TGTGCCAGCAGCCAGGGGGTCCAAGAGACCCAGTACTTC.

This clonotype appeared many times. The gene calls are TRBV7-6 and TRBJ2-1; TRBD1 might be the D (5 bases). Trimming took 5 bases from V and 8 from J, leaving 16 bases between them. The CDR3 is made up of 14 amino acids. The germline V gene encodes CDR1 SGHVS and CDR2 FNYEAQ. The CDR3 DNA reads TGTGCCAGCAGCCCCGATCAGGGAAGGGATGAGCAGTTCTTC. This encodes CASSPDQGRDEQFF.

Only a few counts were recorded for this clonotype. The CDR3 is CSARWTGESYEQYF. CDR3 DNA: TGCAGTGCTAGATGGACAGGGGAGTCCTACGAGCAGTACTTC. The V gene is TRBV20-1, the J gene TRBJ2-7, with 9 bases aligning to TRBD1. V shed 2 bases, J shed 1 base, and the junction held 3 bases outside the gene matches. The CDR3 is 14 residues long. Germline loops: CDR1 DFQATT, CDR2 SNEGSKA (reference sequence).

The chain is built from TRBV5-1 and TRBJ2-5; D uncertain. The germline V and J ends were trimmed by 5 bases and 2 bases, with 10 bases remaining between them. The CDR3 loop spans 13 amino acids. Germline V gene data show CDR1 as SGHRS and CDR2 as YFSETQ. The CDR3, as DNA: TGCGCCAGCAGGATCAACACACAAGAGACCCAGTACTTC. It specifies CASRINTQETQYF.

This clonotype showed up just a few times. CDR3 in DNA: TGCAGCGCACTACGTCTGGGTCGGGGGCGAGCTTTCTTT. Amino acids: CSALRLGRGRAFF. V and J are TRBV29-1 and TRBJ1-1, with a possible D match to TRBD1 (6 bases). This CDR3 spans 13 amino acids. Germline V lookup: CDR1 SQVTM, CDR2 ANQGSEA. V shed 7 bases and J shed 10 bases, with 22 bases lying between them.

This clonotype was observed at least ten times. The chain links TRBV5-6 to TRBJ1-1; perhaps TRBD1 as D (5 bases). The CDR3 spans 17 residues. V dropped 2 bases and J dropped 1 base, with 18 bases sitting between them. Per the germline V gene, CDR1 is SGHDT and CDR2 is YYEEEE. The CDR3 DNA follows: TGTGCCAGCAGCTTCGTAATTGACAGTCAATCGAACACTGAAGCTTTCTTT. Translated: CASSFVIDSQSNTEAFF.

This clonotype occurred many times. The chain carries TRBV10-3 and TRBJ2-3; D is perhaps TRBD2 (6 bases). The CDR3 loop spans 14 amino acids. The germline gives CDR1 ENHRY, CDR2 SYGVKD. Trimming shortened V by 6 bases and J by 1 base, and 11 bases separated the two germline ends. In DNA form, the CDR3 reads TGTGCCATCAGCCCAACGGGGGGCACAGATACGCAGTATTTT. It codes for CAISPTGGTDTQYF.

This clonotype was counted at least ten times. The chain has TRBV11-2 and TRBJ1-1; D is uncertain. The CDR3 is 13 residues long. The germline gives CDR1 SGHAT, CDR2 FQNNGV. Trimming left V 6 bases short and J 4 bases short, with 12 bases between. In DNA form, the CDR3 reads TGTGCCAGCAGTACTGAGGCGGGCACTGAAGCTTTCTTT. Amino acids: CASSTEAGTEAFF. The whole variable domain, filled in from reference TRBV11-2 and TRBJ1-1, reads EAGVAQSPRYKIIEKRQSVAFWCNPISGHATLYWYQQILGQGPKLLIQFQNNGVVDDSQLPKDRFSAERLKGVDSTLKIQPAKLEDSAVYLCASSTEAGTEAFFGQGTRLTVV.

This clonotype was found a few times. The rearrangement links TRBV27 to TRBJ2-3; TRBD1 might be the D (6 bases). This CDR3 is 14 amino acids long. Germline V CDR1 and CDR2: MNHEY, SMNVEV (reference sequence). V lost 5 bases, J lost 4 bases, and 13 bases lay in between. The CDR3 is CASSNRARADTQYF. The CDR3 nucleotides read TGTGCCAGCAGTAACAGGGCGAGGGCAGATACGCAGTATTTT.

In this sample, this clonotype turned up many times. V is TRBV4-3 and J is TRBJ1-5; no clear D gene. The CDR3 is 13 residues long. Germline CDR1 is LGHNA and CDR2 is YSLEER. The V end was cut by 0 bases, the J end by 10 bases, with 10 bases between. The CDR3: CASSQDTREPQHF. The CDR3 DNA is TGCGCCAGCAGCCAAGATACCCGGGAACCCCAGCATTTT.

In its sample, this clonotype was seen a few times. CDR3 in amino acids: CSVDRTGTGYEQYF. The CDR3 DNA sequence: TGCAGCGTTGACCGGACAGGGACGGGCTACGAGCAGTACTTC. The V and J genes are TRBV29-1 and TRBJ2-7, with TRBD1 matching over 8 bases. CDR1 and CDR2 (germline): SQVTM, ANQGSEA. This CDR3 has 14 amino acids. Unmatched junction bases numbered 7, after V lost 3 bases and J lost 3 bases.

This clonotype was found a few times. This chain links TRBV7-2 with TRBJ2-5; 10 bases match TRBD2. Germline values: CDR1 SGHTA, CDR2 FQGNSA. The CDR3 is 16 amino acids. V trimming: 0 bases; J trimming: 5 bases; junction bases outside the gene matches: 6. The CDR3: CASSLAIAGGMETQYF. The DNA for the CDR3 is TGTGCCAGCAGCTTAGCGATAGCGGGGGGTATGGAGACCCAGTACTTC.

V is TRBV24-1 and J is TRBJ2-1, with D tentatively TRBD2 (6 bases). Trimming cost V 2 bases and J 3 bases, with 10 bases left between them. Germline CDR1 reads KGHDR; CDR2 reads SFDVKD. The CDR3 loop spans 15 amino acids. In DNA form, the CDR3 reads TGTGCCACCAGTGATTCCGGGAGAGGCTACAATGAGCAGTTCTTC. Translated, it gives CATSDSGRGYNEQFF.